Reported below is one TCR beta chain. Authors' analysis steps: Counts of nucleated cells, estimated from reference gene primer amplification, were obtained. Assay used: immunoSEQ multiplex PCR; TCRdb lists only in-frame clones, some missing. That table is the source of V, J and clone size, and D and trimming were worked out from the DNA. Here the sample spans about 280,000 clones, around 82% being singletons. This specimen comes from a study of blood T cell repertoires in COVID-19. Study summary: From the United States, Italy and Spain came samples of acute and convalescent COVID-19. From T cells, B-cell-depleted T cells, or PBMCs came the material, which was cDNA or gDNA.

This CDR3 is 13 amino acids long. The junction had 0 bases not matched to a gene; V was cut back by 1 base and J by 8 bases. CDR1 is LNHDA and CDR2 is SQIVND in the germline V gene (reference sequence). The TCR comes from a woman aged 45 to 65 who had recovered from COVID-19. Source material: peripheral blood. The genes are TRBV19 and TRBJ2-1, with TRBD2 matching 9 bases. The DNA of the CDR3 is TGTGCCAGTAGTATAGGACTAGCGGATGAGCAGTTCTTC. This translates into CASSIGLADEQFF.